The entry below describes one TCR beta chain. Random hexamers were used to reverse transcribe 0.5 to 1 ug of RNA. TCRdb re-called the immunoSEQ multiplex PCR reads through MiXCR, storing one row per CDR3 protein. The sample holds around 300,000 distinct CDR3 sequences, 70% to 90% seen once. The record originates from a study of CD8 T cells in Susac syndrome. In germline, CDR1 is MDHEN, CDR2 SYDVKM. This CDR3 has 14 amino acids. Trimming shortened V by 6 bases and J by 4 bases, and 15 bases separated the two germline ends. The receptor's source is a human donor with multiple sclerosis. The material sequenced was CD8+ T cells from PBMCs. This chain uses TRBV28 with TRBJ2-5, with D perhaps TRBD1 (6 bases). The DNA of the CDR3 is TGTGCCAGCAGACAACAGGGAAACGGAGAGACCCAGTACTTC. It yields the protein CASRQQGNGETQYF.